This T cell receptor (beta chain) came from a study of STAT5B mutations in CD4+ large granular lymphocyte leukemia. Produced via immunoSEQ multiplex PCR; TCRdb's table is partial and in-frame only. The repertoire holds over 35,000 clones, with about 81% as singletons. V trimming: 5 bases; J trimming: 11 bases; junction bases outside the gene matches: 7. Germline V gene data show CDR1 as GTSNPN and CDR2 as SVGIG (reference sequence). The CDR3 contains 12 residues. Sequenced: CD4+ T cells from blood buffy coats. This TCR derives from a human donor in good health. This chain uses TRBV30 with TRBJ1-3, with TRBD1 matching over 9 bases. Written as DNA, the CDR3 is TGTGCCTGGTTTACAGGGGGCGGACCCATATATTTT. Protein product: CAWFTGGGPIYF.